This TCR beta chain comes out of a study of PD-L1 blockade in urothelial cancer. This clone was detected only once. The data were produced by immunoSEQ multiplex PCR, yet TCRdb's version contains in-frame clones alone and is incomplete. In the table there are fewer than 75,000 clones, approximately 81% of which are singletons. It was locally advanced or metastatic urothelial carcinoma that patients had. The CDR3 contains 14 residues. Trimming stripped 3 bases from V and 2 bases from J, with 9 bases between. CDR1 SGHAT and CDR2 FQNNGV come from the germline V gene. The chain carries TRBV11-2 and TRBJ2-3; unclear D gene. This TCR derives from a man in his 70s with urothelial cancer. Sequencing used PBMCs, obtained around atezolizumab (anti-PD-L1) treatment. The chain's CDR3 is CASSFFFLTDTQYF. CDR3 coding DNA: TGTGCCAGCAGCTTTTTTTTCCTCACAGATACGCAGTATTTT.